The 23 T cell receptor beta chains below all came from one sample that was sequenced in a study of OX40 agonist ivuxolimab in advanced cancers. The method was immunoSEQ multiplex PCR; TCRdb's version includes in-frame clones alone and lacks a portion of them. The sample has tens of thousands of clones; 70% to 90% are singletons. The sample here was CD4+ or CD8+ T cells sorted from blood, taken in a trial of the OX40 agonist ivuxolimab. These receptor sequences come from an adult with an advanced solid tumor such as melanoma, head and neck, liver or kidney cancer.

As DNA, the CDR3 is TGTGCCAGCAGCTTTATCAGCACCTACGAGCAGTACTTC. It is translated as CASSFISTYEQYF. This rearrangement joins TRBV5-6 to TRBJ2-7; D unresolved. The ends were cut back, 2 bases at V and 2 bases at J, with 8 bases in the middle. There are 13 residues in the CDR3. Germline V CDR1 and CDR2: SGHDT, YYEEEE.

This chain joins TRBV10-3 and TRBJ1-2; D unclear. Trimming took off 0 bases at V and 7 bases at J, with 12 bases between the two ends. Germline V gene lookup returns CDR1 ENHRY and CDR2 SYGVKD. The CDR3 runs 14 residues. CDR3 residues: CAISESTERGGYTF. DNA for the CDR3: TGTGCCATCAGTGAGTCAACGGAAAGAGGTGGCTACACCTTC.

In this sample, this clone turned up once. This chain connects TRBV29-1 to TRBJ1-1, with D possibly being TRBD1 (5 bases). The germline V gene has CDR1 SQVTM and CDR2 ANQGSEA. The CDR3 covers 18 residues. V gave up 8 bases and J gave up 3 bases, with 31 bases separating them. The DNA for the CDR3 is TGCAGCTCCCGAAGGATGGGGGGGTTCCCCCCCTCGGACACTGAAGCTTTCTTT. Protein sequence: CSSRRMGGFPPSDTEAFF.

J is TRBJ2-3 and V is TRBV6-4; 10 bases fit TRBD1. V was clipped by 2 bases and J by 1 base; unmatched bases: 0. This CDR3 is 15 amino acids long. Germline CDR1 and CDR2: MRHNA and SNTAGT. The CDR3 protein is CASSDGTGGTDTQYF. CDR3 bases: TGTGCCAGCAGTGACGGGACAGGGGGCACAGATACGCAGTATTTT.

The rearrangement joins TRBV7-6 to TRBJ2-7; D is perhaps TRBD2 (6 bases). Trimming took off 5 bases at V and 0 bases at J, with 20 bases between the two ends. The germline CDR1 and CDR2 sequences are SGHVS and FNYEAQ. CDR3 length: 17 residues. The CDR3 sequence: CASSGGRADGSSYEQYF. CDR3 bases: TGTGCCAGCAGCGGAGGGCGAGCGGACGGGAGCTCCTACGAGCAGTACTTC.

The chain is built from TRBV2 and TRBJ1-5, with a possible D match to TRBD1 (5 bases). The germline V gene encodes CDR1 SNHLY and CDR2 FYNNEI. The CDR3 sequence is 13 residues long. Trimming shortened V by 6 bases and J by 3 bases, and 9 bases separated the two germline ends. The CDR3 sequence is CASRTDINQPQHF. Written as DNA, the CDR3 is TGTGCCAGCAGGACGGACATCAATCAGCCCCAGCATTTT.

The chain recombines TRBV5-4 with TRBJ2-1; the D is unclear. The germline gives CDR1 SGHNT, CDR2 YYREEE (reference sequence). The CDR3 totals 14 residues. Trimming stripped 4 bases from V and 4 bases from J, with 12 bases between. CDR3 region: CASSQETRYNEQFF. The CDR3 nucleotides read TGTGCCAGCAGCCAAGAGACCCGATACAATGAGCAGTTCTTC.

This clone came up once. The chain has TRBV7-2 and TRBJ2-7; either TRBD1 or TRBD2 may fit D (6 bases each). The V end was cut by 5 bases, the J end by 7 bases, with 18 bases between. The V gene's germline CDR1 is SGHTA and CDR2 FQGNSA. This CDR3 has 14 amino acids. CDR3 sequence: CASSLWGAEREQYF. For the CDR3, the DNA is TGTGCCAGCAGCCTTTGGGGGGCTGAGCGGGAGCAGTACTTC.

J is TRBJ1-2 and V is TRBV7-9, with D possibly matching TRBD1 (5 bases). V lost 4 bases, J lost 5 bases, and 14 bases lay in between. Germline CDR1 is SEHNR and CDR2 is FQNEAQ (reference sequence). CDR3 length equals 14 residues. The CDR3 DNA reads as TGTGCCAGCAGCTCGGCCGGGACGAAGTATGGCTACACCTTC. It specifies CASSSAGTKYGYTF.

The J gene is TRBJ2-7, the V gene TRBV27, with 9 nucleotides matching TRBD1. The germline V gene has CDR1 MNHEY and CDR2 SMNVEV (reference sequence). V trimming: 6 bases; J trimming: 1 base; junction bases outside the gene matches: 4. The CDR3 loop spans 14 amino acids. CDR3 residues: CASSLQGASYEQYF. DNA for the CDR3: TGTGCCAGCAGCCTACAGGGGGCATCCTACGAGCAGTACTTC.

The rearrangement links TRBV2 to TRBJ2-1; D not resolved. Germline V gene lookup returns CDR1 SNHLY and CDR2 FYNNEI. CDR3 size: 11 residues. Trimming took off 10 bases at V and 6 bases at J, with 10 bases between the two ends. The CDR3 region is CATRGGNEQFF. CDR3 DNA: TGTGCCACCCGCGGTGGCAATGAGCAGTTCTTC.

The J gene is TRBJ2-1, the V gene TRBV4-2, with a possible D match to TRBD2 (6 bases). Looked up from germline, CDR1 is LGHNA and CDR2 is YNFKEQ. V was clipped by 4 bases and J by 9 bases, with 28 bases between them. The CDR3 is made up of 18 amino acids. The CDR3 protein is CASSLLVSGGNSPGEQFF. The CDR3 nucleotides are TGTGCCAGCAGCCTCCTAGTTTCGGGCGGGAACTCCCCGGGTGAGCAGTTCTTC.

The gene calls are TRBV27 and TRBJ2-2, with D maybe TRBD1 (7 bases). The germline V gene has CDR1 MNHEY and CDR2 SMNVEV (reference sequence). The V end was cut by 6 bases, the J end by 4 bases, with 15 bases between. The CDR3 is 15 residues long. The CDR3: CASRSQGGGTGELFF. CDR3 nucleotide sequence: TGTGCCAGCAGATCTCAGGGGGGAGGCACCGGGGAGCTGTTTTTT.

The V and J genes are TRBV18 and TRBJ2-2; D gene ambiguous. This CDR3 is built from 13 residues. Deletions cut 5 bases from V and 1 base from J, with 5 bases between. Looked up from germline, CDR1 is KGHSH and CDR2 is LQKENI. In nucleotides, the CDR3 is TGTGCCAGCTCAACACAGAACACCGGGGAGCTGTTTTTT. Its protein is CASSTQNTGELFF.

This chain links TRBV5-6 with TRBJ1-1; 10 bases map to TRBD1. The V gene end was trimmed by 4 bases and the J gene end by 6 bases; junction bases not matched to a gene: 6. The length of the CDR3 is 14 residues. Germline CDR1 is SGHDT and CDR2 is YYEEEE. The CDR3 DNA reads as TGTGCCAGCAGCCAGACAGGGGGCAGGGCTGAAGCTTTCTTT. It specifies CASSQTGGRAEAFF.

The chain employs TRBV4-3 and TRBJ2-3; D unresolved. Germline values: CDR1 LGHNA, CDR2 YSLEER. V dropped 4 bases and J dropped 2 bases, with 7 bases sitting between them. CDR3 length equals 13 residues. The DNA for the CDR3 is TGCGCCAGCAGCCCTCGTATCACAGATACGCAGTATTTT. This gives the protein CASSPRITDTQYF.

V gene TRBV11-3 combines with J gene TRBJ2-5, with 12 bases lining up with TRBD2. This CDR3 is built from 16 residues. The germline V gene encodes CDR1 SGHNT and CDR2 YENEEA. V shed 1 base and J 1 base; nucleotides not matched to a gene: 1. CDR3 region: CASSLGTSGTQETQYF. The CDR3 nucleotides read TGTGCCAGCAGCTTAGGGACTAGCGGGACCCAAGAGACCCAGTACTTC.

V usage is TRBV6-5 and J usage is TRBJ2-7, with a weak D call TRBD1 (6 bases). Germline V gene sequence: CDR1 MNHEY, CDR2 SVGAGI. V dropped 6 bases and J dropped 2 bases, with 14 bases sitting between them. This CDR3 region has 14 residues. The CDR3 spells CASSPGTPTYEQYF. The CDR3 coding sequence is TGTGCCAGCAGCCCTGGGACACCAACCTACGAGCAGTACTTC.

The sample holds a few counts of this clone. V is TRBV18 and J is TRBJ2-7; D is possibly TRBD2 (6 bases). This CDR3 spans 12 amino acids. The V and J ends lost 4 bases and 5 bases respectively, with 9 bases between them. Germline CDR1 reads KGHSH; CDR2 reads LQKENI. The CDR3 coding sequence is TGTGCCAGCTCACAGGGACTCAACGAGCAGTACTTC. Amino acids: CASSQGLNEQYF.

This chain uses TRBV10-3 with TRBJ2-1, with 8 bases that match TRBD2. Germline V gives CDR1 ENHRY, CDR2 SYGVKD. CDR3 length equals 16 residues. V was pared by 3 bases and J by 5 bases, with 9 bases of the junction left unmatched. CDR3 sequence reads: CAISDSRTSFHNEQFF. The CDR3 DNA is TGTGCCATCAGTGATTCCCGGACTAGCTTCCACAATGAGCAGTTCTTC.

This clone appeared a single time. The chain has TRBV6-5 and TRBJ2-1; 8 nucleotides match TRBD2. The junction had 5 bases not matched to a gene; V was cut back by 0 bases and J by 7 bases. Germline V gene lookup returns CDR1 MNHEY and CDR2 SVGAGI. The CDR3 covers 15 residues. CDR3 in amino acids: CASSYSAGVYNEQFF. The CDR3 DNA sequence: TGTGCCAGCAGTTACTCAGCGGGAGTTTATAATGAGCAGTTCTTC.

The rearrangement links TRBV20-1 to TRBJ1-3, with D tentatively TRBD1 (6 bases). Germline CDR1 and CDR2: DFQATT and SNEGSKA (reference sequence). This CDR3 is 11 amino acids long. V was shortened by 6 bases and J by 4 bases, with 7 bases between the two germline ends. DNA for the CDR3: TGCAGTGCGAGGGGGGGAAACACCATATATTTT. Translation gives CSARGGNTIYF.

The genes are TRBV12-5 and TRBJ1-1, with D perhaps matching TRBD1 (5 bases). Germline CDR1 reads LGHNT; CDR2 reads FRNRAP. The CDR3 runs 14 residues. The V and J ends lost 2 bases and 6 bases respectively, with 13 bases between them. CDR3 nucleotide sequence: TGTGCTAGTGGTTTGAGTCAGGGCTTGGCTGAAGCTTTCTTT. Amino acids: CASGLSQGLAEAFF.